This TCR beta chain was captured in a study of T cell changes during pregnancy in multiple sclerosis. This CDR3 is 13 amino acids long. The V gene lost 5 bases and the J gene lost 8 bases, with 12 bases spanning the gap. The V gene's germline CDR1 is SEHNR and CDR2 FQNEAQ (reference sequence). The repertoire was sequenced with immunoSEQ multiplex PCR; TCRdb's copy has only in-frame clones and lacks some. The sample lists approximately 90,000 clones, approximately 93% occurring once. The source of this sequence is a female donor with multiple sclerosis, enrolled in a pregnancy study. Sequencing used peripheral blood, obtained in the first trimester of pregnancy. The chain employs TRBV7-9 and TRBJ1-4; D unresolved. The CDR3 protein is CASSRTLGEKLFF. CDR3 in DNA: TGTGCCAGCAGCCGAACGCTCGGGGAAAAACTGTTTTTT.